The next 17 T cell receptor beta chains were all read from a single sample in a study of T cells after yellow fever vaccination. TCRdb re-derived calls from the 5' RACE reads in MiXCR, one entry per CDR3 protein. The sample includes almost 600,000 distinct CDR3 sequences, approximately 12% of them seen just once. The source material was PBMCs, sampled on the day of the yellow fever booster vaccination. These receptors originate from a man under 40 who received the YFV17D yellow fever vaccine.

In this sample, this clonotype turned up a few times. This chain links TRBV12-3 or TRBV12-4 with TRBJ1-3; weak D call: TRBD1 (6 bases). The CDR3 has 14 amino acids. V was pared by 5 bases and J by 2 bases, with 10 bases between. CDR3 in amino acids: CASSAHRAGNTIYF. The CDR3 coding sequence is TGTGCCAGCAGTGCCCACAGGGCTGGAAACACCATATATTTT.

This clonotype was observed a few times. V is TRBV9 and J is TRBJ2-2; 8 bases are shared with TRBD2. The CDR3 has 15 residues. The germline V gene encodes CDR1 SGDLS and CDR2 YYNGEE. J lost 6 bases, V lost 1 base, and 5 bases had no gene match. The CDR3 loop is CASSVISGSSGELFF. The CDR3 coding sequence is TGTGCCAGCAGCGTAATCAGCGGGAGCTCCGGGGAGCTGTTTTTT.

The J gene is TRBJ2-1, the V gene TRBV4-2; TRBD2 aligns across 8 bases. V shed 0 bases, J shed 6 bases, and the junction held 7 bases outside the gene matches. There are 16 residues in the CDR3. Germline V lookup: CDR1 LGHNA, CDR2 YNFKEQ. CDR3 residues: CASSQDSSGSLNEQFF. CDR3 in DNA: TGTGCCAGCAGCCAAGATTCAAGCGGGAGTCTCAATGAGCAGTTCTTC.

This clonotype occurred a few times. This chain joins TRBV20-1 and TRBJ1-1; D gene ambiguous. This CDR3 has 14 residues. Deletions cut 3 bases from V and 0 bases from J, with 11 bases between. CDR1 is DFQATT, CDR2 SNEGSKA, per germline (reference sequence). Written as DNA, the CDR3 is TGCAGTGCTAGCCCGACACGAATGAACACTGAAGCTTTCTTT. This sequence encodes CSASPTRMNTEAFF.

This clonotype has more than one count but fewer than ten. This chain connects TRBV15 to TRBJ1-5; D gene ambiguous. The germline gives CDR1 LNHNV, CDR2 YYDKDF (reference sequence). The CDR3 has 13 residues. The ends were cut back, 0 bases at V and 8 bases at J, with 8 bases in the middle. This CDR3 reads CATSRDLKEPQHF. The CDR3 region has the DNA TGTGCCACCAGCAGAGATCTGAAGGAGCCCCAGCATTTT.

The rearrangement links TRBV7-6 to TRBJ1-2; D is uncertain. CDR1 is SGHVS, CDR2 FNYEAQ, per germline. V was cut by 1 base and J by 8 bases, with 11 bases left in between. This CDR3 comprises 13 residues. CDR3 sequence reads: CASSLGGSGGYTF. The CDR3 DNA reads TGTGCCAGCAGCTTAGGAGGGTCCGGGGGCTACACCTTC.

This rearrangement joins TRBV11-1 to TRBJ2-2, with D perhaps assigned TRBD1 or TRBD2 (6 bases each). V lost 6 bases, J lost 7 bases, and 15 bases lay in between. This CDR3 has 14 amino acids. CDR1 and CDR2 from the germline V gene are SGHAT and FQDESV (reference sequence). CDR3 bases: TGTGCCAGCAGTCCAAACGCGGGACACGGGGAGCTGTTTTTT. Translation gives CASSPNAGHGELFF. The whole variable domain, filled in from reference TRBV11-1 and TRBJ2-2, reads EAEVAQSPRYKITEKSQAVAFWCDPISGHATLYWYRQILGQGPELLVQFQDESVVDDSQLPKDRFSAERLKGVDSTLKIQPAELGDSAMYLCASSPNAGHGELFFGEGSRLTVL.

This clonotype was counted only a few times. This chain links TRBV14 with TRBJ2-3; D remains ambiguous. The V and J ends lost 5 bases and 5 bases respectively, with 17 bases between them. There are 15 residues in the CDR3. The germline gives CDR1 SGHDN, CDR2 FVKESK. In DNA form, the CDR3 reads TGTGCCAGCAGCGCCCGACTGGGCAAAGGAGATACGCAGTATTTT. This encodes CASSARLGKGDTQYF.

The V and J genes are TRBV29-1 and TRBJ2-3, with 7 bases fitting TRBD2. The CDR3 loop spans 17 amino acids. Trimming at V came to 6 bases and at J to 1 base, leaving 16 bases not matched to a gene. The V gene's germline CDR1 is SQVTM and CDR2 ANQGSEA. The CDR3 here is CSVRPSGITTGTDTQYF. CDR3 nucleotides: TGCAGCGTACGACCGAGCGGGATTACTACCGGCACAGATACGCAGTATTTT.

The CDR3 DNA sequence: TGTGCCAGCAGCAGGGACGGGATTAGCAATCAGCCCCAGCATTTT. Its translation is CASSRDGISNQPQHF. The V and J genes are TRBV6-2 or TRBV6-3 and TRBJ1-5; tentative D call: TRBD1 (5 bases). This CDR3 comprises 15 residues. From germline, CDR1 is MNHEY and CDR2 SVGEGT. V lost 6 bases and J 0 bases, leaving 12 bases between the germline ends.

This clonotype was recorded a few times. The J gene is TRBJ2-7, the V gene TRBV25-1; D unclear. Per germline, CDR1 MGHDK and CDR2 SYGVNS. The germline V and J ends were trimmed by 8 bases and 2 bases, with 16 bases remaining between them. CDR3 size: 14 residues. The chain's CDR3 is CASAALLTPYEQYF. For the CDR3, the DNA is TGTGCCAGCGCCGCACTACTAACACCCTACGAGCAGTACTTC.

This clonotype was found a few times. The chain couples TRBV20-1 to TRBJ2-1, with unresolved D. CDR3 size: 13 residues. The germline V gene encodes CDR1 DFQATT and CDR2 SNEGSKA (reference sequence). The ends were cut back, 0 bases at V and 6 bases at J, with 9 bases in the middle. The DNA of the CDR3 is TGCAGTGCTAGAGATCTCCCAGTCAATGAGCAGTTCTTC. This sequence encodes CSARDLPVNEQFF.

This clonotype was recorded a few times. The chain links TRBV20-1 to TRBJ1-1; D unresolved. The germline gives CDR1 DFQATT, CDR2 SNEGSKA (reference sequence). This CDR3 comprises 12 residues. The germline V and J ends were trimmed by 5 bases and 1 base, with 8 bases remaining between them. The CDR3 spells CSAYSENTEAFF. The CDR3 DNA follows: TGCAGTGCTTACTCAGAGAACACTGAAGCTTTCTTT.

This chain's CDR3 is CASSPQPSGRAINEQFF. For the CDR3, the DNA is TGTGCCAGCAGCCCCCAGCCTAGCGGGAGGGCCATTAATGAGCAGTTCTTC. J is TRBJ2-1 and V is TRBV11-2; TRBD2 matches at 12 bases. The CDR3 runs 17 residues. V was pared by 5 bases and J by 7 bases, with 12 bases of the junction left unmatched. Germline lookup yields CDR1 SGHAT and CDR2 FQNNGV.

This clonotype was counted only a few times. CDR3 bases: TGTGCCAGCAGTTCAGCGGGAGGGCCCCACAATGAGCAGTTCTTC. It translates to CASSSAGGPHNEQFF. The rearrangement uses TRBV12-3 or TRBV12-4 and TRBJ2-1, with TRBD2 matching over 10 bases. V lost 4 bases and J lost 5; bases outside the gene matches: 5. There are 15 residues in the CDR3.

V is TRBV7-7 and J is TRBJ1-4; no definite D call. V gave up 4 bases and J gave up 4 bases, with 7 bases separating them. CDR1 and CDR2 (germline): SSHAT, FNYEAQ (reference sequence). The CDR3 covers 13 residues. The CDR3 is CASSSYLNEKLFF. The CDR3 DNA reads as TGTGCCAGCAGCTCCTACCTTAATGAAAAACTGTTTTTT.

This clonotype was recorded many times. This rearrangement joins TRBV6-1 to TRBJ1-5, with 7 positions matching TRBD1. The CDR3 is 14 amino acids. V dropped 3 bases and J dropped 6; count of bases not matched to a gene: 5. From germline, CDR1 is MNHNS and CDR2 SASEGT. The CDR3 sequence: CASSDPGQRQPQHF. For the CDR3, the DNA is TGTGCCAGCAGTGATCCGGGACAGCGTCAGCCCCAGCATTTT.